One T cell receptor beta chain is described in this entry. This CDR3 is 14 amino acids long. Trimming took 8 bases from V and 2 from J, leaving 13 bases between them. Germline V CDR1 and CDR2: SNHLY, FYNNEI. The source of the sample is a study of CD8 T cells in Susac syndrome. As for the study in general: Blood was drawn from Susac syndrome patients while they were therapy-naive, on corticosteroids, or on intravenous immunoglobulin alone.

When the RNA was reverse transcribed, random hexamers were used with an input of about 0.45 to 1 ug. The method of amplification for TCR beta CDR3 was immunoSEQ multiplex PCR, covering 54 Vbeta and 13 Jbeta. TCRdb re-analysed the immunoSEQ multiplex PCR reads in MiXCR, keeping a single row per CDR3 protein. The table shows about 180,000 distinct CDR3 sequences, with around 94% occurring only once. V gene TRBV2 combines with J gene TRBJ1-5, with TRBD1 as a possible D gene (5 bases). Sample: CD4+ T cells from PBMCs. This clonotype was sampled from a human donor with Susac syndrome. CDR3 amino acids: CASGGREGNQPQHF. The CDR3 DNA reads TGTGCCAGCGGCGGCAGGGAAGGCAATCAGCCCCAGCATTTT. The variable domain in full, with the rest retrieved from reference TRBV2 and TRBJ1-5, is EPEVTQTPSHQVTQMGQEVILRCVPISNHLYFYWYRQILGQKVEFLVSFYNNEISEKSEIFDDQFSVERPDGSNFTLKIRSTKLEDSAMYFCASGGREGNQPQHFGDGTRLSIL.